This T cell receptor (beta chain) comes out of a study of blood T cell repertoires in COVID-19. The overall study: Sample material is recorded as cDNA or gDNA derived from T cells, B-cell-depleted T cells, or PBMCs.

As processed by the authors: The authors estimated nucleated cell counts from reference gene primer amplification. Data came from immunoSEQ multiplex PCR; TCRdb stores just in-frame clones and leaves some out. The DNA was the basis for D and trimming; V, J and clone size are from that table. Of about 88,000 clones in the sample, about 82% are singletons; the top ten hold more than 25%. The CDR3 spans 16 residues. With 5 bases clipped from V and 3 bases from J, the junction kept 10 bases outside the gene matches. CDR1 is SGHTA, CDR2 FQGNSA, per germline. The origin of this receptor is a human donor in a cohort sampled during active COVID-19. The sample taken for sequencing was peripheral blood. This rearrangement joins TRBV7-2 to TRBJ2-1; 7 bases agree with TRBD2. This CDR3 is CASSPKGTGGYNEQFF. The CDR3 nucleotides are TGTGCCAGCAGCCCTAAAGGAACGGGGGGCTACAATGAGCAGTTCTTC.